This TCR beta chain was sequenced during a study of blood T cell repertoires in COVID-19. In the study overall: The origin of the acute and convalescent COVID-19 samples was the United States, Italy and Spain.

There are 15 residues in the CDR3. The germline gives CDR1 SEHNR, CDR2 FQNEAQ (reference sequence). After removal of 5 bases from V and 5 bases from J, the junction contained 10 bases not matched to a gene. As handled by the study authors: Reference gene primer amplification yielded estimated nucleated cell counts. Repertoires were generated with immunoSEQ multiplex PCR, while TCRdb's copy carries only in-frame clones and drops some. V and J calls and clone size come straight from that table; D and trimming were deduced from the DNA. The sample records around 160,000 clones, about 85% being singletons.

Sequenced: peripheral blood. This TCR was recovered from a human donor in a cohort sampled during active COVID-19. The rearrangement links TRBV7-9 to TRBJ2-3; 7 nucleotides line up with TRBD2. The CDR3 loop is CASSPDGGGRDTQYF. In DNA form, the CDR3 reads TGTGCCAGCAGCCCAGACGGGGGAGGGAGAGATACGCAGTATTTT. Together with reference TRBV7-9 and TRBJ2-3, the CDR3 gives the full variable domain: DTGVSQNPRHKITKRGQNVTFRCDPISEHNRLYWYRQTLGQGPEFLTYFQNEAQLEKSRLLSDRFSAERPKGSFSTLEIQRTEQGDSAMYLCASSPDGGGRDTQYFGPGTRLTVL.